Each of the 16 T cell receptor beta chains below was sequenced from the same sample in a study of blood T cell repertoires in COVID-19. Data came from immunoSEQ multiplex PCR; TCRdb stores just in-frame clones and leaves some out. This sample carries 60,000 to 90,000 clones, approximately 84% of them seen once, and the ten largest clones take approximately 5.8%. The sequenced sample was peripheral blood. The receptors originated from a man aged 55-75 years with active or convalescent COVID-19.

The chain carries TRBV7-3 and TRBJ2-1; TRBD2 agrees at 12 bases. The CDR3 contains 18 residues. With 2 bases clipped from V and 0 bases from J, the junction kept 5 bases outside the gene matches. Germline loops: CDR1 SGHTA, CDR2 FQGTGA. The CDR3 DNA is TGTGCCAGCAGCTTACAGGCTAGCGGGGGGGCCTCCTACAATGAGCAGTTCTTC. Protein product: CASSLQASGGASYNEQFF.

V and J are TRBV7-2 and TRBJ1-1; 7 bases are shared with TRBD1. The ends lost 5 bases at V and 1 base at J; junction bases unmatched: 4. The CDR3 runs to 14 residues. CDR1 is SGHTA and CDR2 is FQGNSA in the germline V gene. The CDR3 DNA reads TGTGCCAGCAGCCGTGACAGGGAGAACACTGAAGCTTTCTTT. Encoded protein: CASSRDRENTEAFF.

This clone was found once. The chain uses TRBV9 and TRBJ1-2; possible D gene TRBD1, 6 bases. The CDR3 contains 13 residues. With 4 bases removed from V and 7 bases from J, the gap between germline ends came to 14 bases. Germline CDR1 SGDLS, CDR2 YYNGEE. This chain's CDR3 is CASSPEGGSGYTF. The CDR3 region has the DNA TGTGCCAGCAGCCCGGAAGGGGGATCTGGCTACACCTTC.

The chain links TRBV29-1 to TRBJ2-1, with 9 positions matching TRBD1. CDR3 length: 13 amino acids. V lost 7 bases and J lost 7; bases outside the gene matches: 8. CDR1 and CDR2 (germline): SQVTM, ANQGSEA. CDR3: CSASGQGGNEQFF. In nucleotides, the CDR3 is TGCAGCGCTTCGGGACAGGGTGGGAATGAGCAGTTCTTC.

CDR3 DNA: TGTGCCAGCAGTTGGCGACAGGGGCGAGAGACCCAGTACTTC. This codes for CASSWRQGRETQYF. This chain joins TRBV6-2 or TRBV6-3 and TRBJ2-5; 8 bases map to TRBD1. CDR1 MNHEY and CDR2 SVGEGT come from the germline V gene. CDR3 length: 14 amino acids. Losses at the gene ends were 4 bases for V and 4 bases for J; bases not matched to a gene: 5.

The chain joins TRBV6-1 to TRBJ2-5; 9 bases are a match to TRBD2. The germline CDR1 and CDR2 sequences are MNHNS and SASEGT. The CDR3 contains 16 residues. Trimming cost V 1 base and J 2 bases; bases outside gene matches: 5. CDR3 sequence: CASSEVWLAGQETQYF. CDR3 in DNA: TGTGCCAGCAGTGAAGTGTGGCTAGCGGGGCAAGAGACCCAGTACTTC.

The chain links TRBV7-2 to TRBJ1-3; 9 nucleotides line up with TRBD1. The CDR3 consists of 16 residues. From germline, CDR1 is SGHTA and CDR2 FQGNSA. Trimming at V came to 5 bases and at J to 3 bases, leaving 8 bases not matched to a gene. Here the CDR3 DNA reads TGTGCCAGCAGCGCAGCCGGGACAGGGAGTGGAAACACCATATATTTT. Amino acids: CASSAAGTGSGNTIYF.

This rearrangement joins TRBV11-3 to TRBJ1-1; D remains unclear. With 0 bases removed from V and 6 bases from J, the gap between germline ends came to 8 bases. This CDR3 region has 13 residues. Germline V gene data show CDR1 as SGHNT and CDR2 as YENEEA. The CDR3 loop reads CASSLDVRSEAFF. DNA of the CDR3: TGTGCCAGCAGCTTAGATGTACGGTCTGAAGCTTTCTTT.

The CDR3 spells CASGLGQKEHTQYF. CDR3 nucleotides: TGTGCTAGTGGTTTGGGGCAGAAGGAGCATACGCAGTATTTT. The chain carries TRBV12-5 and TRBJ2-3; no definite D call. V was shortened by 1 base and J by 7 bases, with 12 bases between the two germline ends. The CDR3 contains 14 residues. Germline-derived CDR1 and CDR2 are LGHNT and FRNRAP.

This clone was observed a few times. The V call is TRBV4-2, the J call TRBJ2-7; the match to TRBD1 covers 8 bases. V lost 2 bases and J lost 2; bases outside the gene matches: 2. This CDR3 has 14 amino acids. Per the germline V gene, CDR1 is LGHNA and CDR2 is YNFKEQ. The chain's CDR3 is CASSQRQGPYEQYF. The CDR3 bases are TGTGCCAGCAGCCAAAGACAGGGGCCCTACGAGCAGTACTTC.

This chain links TRBV6-5 with TRBJ2-3; a possible D gene is TRBD2 (5 bases). Looked up from germline, CDR1 is MNHEY and CDR2 is SVGAGI. V dropped 6 bases and J dropped 0 bases, with 13 bases sitting between them. CDR3 size: 15 residues. The DNA of the CDR3 is TGTGCCAGCAGCGCGGGCCTCCTTAGCACAGATACGCAGTATTTT. This translates into CASSAGLLSTDTQYF.

This clone was recorded once. The chain employs TRBV5-1 and TRBJ1-4; D ambiguous. The CDR3 extends over 14 amino acids. Germline-derived CDR1 and CDR2 are SGHRS and YFSETQ. Trimming removed 0 bases from V and 5 bases from J, with 8 bases in between. The CDR3 DNA follows: TGCGCCAGCAGCTTGGGCGGGTTAAATGAAAAACTGTTTTTT. Protein: CASSLGGLNEKLFF.

J is TRBJ2-7 and V is TRBV5-5, with D perhaps TRBD1 (6 bases). CDR3 size: 13 residues. The V and J ends lost 3 bases and 2 bases respectively, with 9 bases between them. Germline CDR1 is SGHKS and CDR2 is YYEKEE (reference sequence). CDR3: CASSSRQAYEQYF. In DNA form, the CDR3 reads TGTGCCAGCAGCTCCCGACAGGCCTACGAGCAGTACTTC.

J is TRBJ2-3 and V is TRBV7-9; 7 nucleotides agree with TRBD2. The V gene end was trimmed by 1 base and the J gene end by 2 bases; junction bases not matched to a gene: 9. The CDR3 runs 17 residues. Germline CDR1 reads SEHNR; CDR2 reads FQNEAQ (reference sequence). The CDR3 DNA sequence: TGTGCCAGCAGCTTAGGGGCTAGCGGATACTTCACAGATACGCAGTATTTT. It specifies CASSLGASGYFTDTQYF.

V and J are TRBV7-2 and TRBJ1-1, with TRBD1 matching 8 bases. Germline lookup yields CDR1 SGHTA and CDR2 FQGNSA. The CDR3 consists of 15 residues. J gave up 1 base and V 5 bases, and 6 bases lay outside the gene matches. The CDR3 region has the DNA TGTGCCAGCAGCGCCTCCGGGACAGGGAACACTGAAGCTTTCTTT. Translated: CASSASGTGNTEAFF.

This chain connects TRBV9 to TRBJ2-2, with 11 nucleotides matching TRBD1. With V trimmed by 3 bases and J by 4 bases, 5 bases remained unmatched. The CDR3 loop spans 16 amino acids. Per the germline V gene, CDR1 is SGDLS and CDR2 is YYNGEE. CDR3: CASSATGTGGTGELFF. CDR3 DNA: TGTGCCAGCAGCGCGACCGGGACAGGGGGCACCGGGGAGCTGTTTTTT. The variable domain in full, with the rest retrieved from reference TRBV9 and TRBJ2-2, is DSGVTQTPKHLITATGQRVTLRCSPRSGDLSVYWYQQSLDQGLQFLIQYYNGEERAKGNILERFSAQQFPDLHSELNLSSLELGDSALYFCASSATGTGGTGELFFGEGSRLTVL.